The sequence of this T cell receptor (beta chain) was determined in a study of blood T cell repertoires in COVID-19 (dated by TCRdb to 2020 to 2021). With regard to the full study: Collaborator samples came from the United States, Italy and Spain and covered acute and convalescent phases of COVID-19. The material from the prospective study consisted of cDNA or gDNA derived from T cells, B-cell-depleted T cells, or PBMCs. The sample metadata nearly always contained a de-identified subject ID, COVID-19 status, age in years and sex. Subjects who had been exposed to COVID-19, were actively infected with it, or had recovered from it provided the deeply sampled blood TCRbeta repertoires that made up the dataset. The repertoires were released in a freely available public database intended as a resource for research on the immune response to SARS-CoV-2. Where HLA class I and class II types were available, the types were taken from metadata supplied by the sample provider, not from assay-based typing. The samples were drawn from two sources: the first 160 participants of the ongoing ImmuneRACE study, and fewer than 1,500 subjects contributed by 6 global collaborators. What the research found in general, with its limitations: How much clinical and demographic metadata was included differed by source and by participant, and the metadata was provided uncurated.

This clone came up once. It lacks a known antigen. No qualities accompany the bases; no much larger clone lies one base away. TCRbeta CDR3 regions were amplified from genomic DNA using the immunoSEQ Assay, a bias-controlled multiplex PCR. The authors' analysis ran thus. The number of nucleated cells in each sample was estimated by amplification of reference gene primers within the assay. To quantify the absolute abundance of each unique TCRbeta CDR3 rearrangement, sequence reads were collapsed and filtered. For each sample, productive Simpson clonality was calculated by taking the square root of Simpson's diversity index across productive rearrangements. TCRdb mirrors the immuneACCESS table, restricted to in-frame sequences. Some clones are absent from its copies; in checked studies, under half trace to an unresolved V gene, and the reason for the others is unknown. V, J and clone size derive from that table, while D and trimming were established from the DNA sequence. The sample yields some 40,000 clones; just under 70% were counted once. Together, the top ten hold less than 8% of the sample.

At the junction V is shortened by 0 bases and J by 2 bases, with 11 bases in between. For CDR1 and CDR2, the germline V gene (reference sequence) lists LNHNV and YYDKDF. CDR3 length: 15 amino acids, cysteine to phenylalanine. Only the CDR3 DNA stays, 45 bases, in frame from base 1. Whole blood was collected in K2EDTA tubes by collaborating institutions according to the institutions' own protocols. For TCRbeta analysis, collaborators shipped samples in one of three forms: frozen whole blood, isolated PBMCs, or DNA extracted from either of those sample types. The sequence derives from a man at least 80 years old with acute or convalescent COVID-19. The chain was built from TRBV15 and TRBJ2-7; the D gene remains uncertain. The sequenced sample was peripheral blood. In nucleotides, the sequence is TGTGCCACCAGCAGAGATTTTAAGAGGACCTACGAGCAGTACTTC. This encodes CATSRDFKRTYEQYF.